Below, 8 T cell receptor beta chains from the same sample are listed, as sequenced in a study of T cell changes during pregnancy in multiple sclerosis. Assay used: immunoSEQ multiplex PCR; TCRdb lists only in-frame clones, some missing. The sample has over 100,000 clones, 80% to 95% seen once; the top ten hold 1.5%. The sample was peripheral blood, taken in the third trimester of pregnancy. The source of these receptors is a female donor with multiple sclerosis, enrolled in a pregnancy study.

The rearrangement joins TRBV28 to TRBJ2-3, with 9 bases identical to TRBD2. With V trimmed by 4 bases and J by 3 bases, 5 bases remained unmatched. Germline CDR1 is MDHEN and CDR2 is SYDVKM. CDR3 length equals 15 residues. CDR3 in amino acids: CASSSPGLATDTQYF. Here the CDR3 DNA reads TGTGCCAGCAGTTCTCCGGGACTAGCTACAGATACGCAGTATTTT.

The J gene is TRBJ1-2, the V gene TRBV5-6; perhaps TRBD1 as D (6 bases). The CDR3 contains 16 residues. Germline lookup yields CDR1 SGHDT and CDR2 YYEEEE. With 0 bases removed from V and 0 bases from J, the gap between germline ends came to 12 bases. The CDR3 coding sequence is TGTGCCAGCAGCTTGGATGTGGGGGCGACTAACTATGGCTACACCTTC. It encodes CASSLDVGATNYGYTF.

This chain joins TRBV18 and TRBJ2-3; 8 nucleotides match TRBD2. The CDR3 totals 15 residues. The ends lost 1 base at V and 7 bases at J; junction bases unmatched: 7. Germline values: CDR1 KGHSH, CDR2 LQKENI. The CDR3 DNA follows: TGTGCCAGCTCACCACGTATTAGCGGGGAATATACGCAGTATTTT. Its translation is CASSPRISGEYTQYF.

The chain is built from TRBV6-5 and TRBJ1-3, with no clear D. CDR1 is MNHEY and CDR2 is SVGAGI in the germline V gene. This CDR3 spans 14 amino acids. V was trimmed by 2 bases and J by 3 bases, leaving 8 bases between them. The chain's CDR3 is CASSYRVDGNTIYF. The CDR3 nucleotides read TGTGCCAGCAGTTACCGGGTAGATGGAAACACCATATATTTT.

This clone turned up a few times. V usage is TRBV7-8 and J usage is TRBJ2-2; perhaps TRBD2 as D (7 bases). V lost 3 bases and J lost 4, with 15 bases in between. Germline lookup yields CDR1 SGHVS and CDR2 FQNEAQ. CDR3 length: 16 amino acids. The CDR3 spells CASSLTLGGGTGELFF. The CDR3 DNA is TGTGCCAGCAGCTTGACCCTAGGGGGGGGCACCGGGGAGCTGTTTTTT.

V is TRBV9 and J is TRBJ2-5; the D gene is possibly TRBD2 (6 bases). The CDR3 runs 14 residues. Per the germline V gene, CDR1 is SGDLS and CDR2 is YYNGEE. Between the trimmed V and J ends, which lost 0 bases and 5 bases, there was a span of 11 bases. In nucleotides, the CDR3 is TGTGCCAGCAGCGTAGGGGCTAGCGAGGAGACCCAGTACTTC. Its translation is CASSVGASEETQYF.

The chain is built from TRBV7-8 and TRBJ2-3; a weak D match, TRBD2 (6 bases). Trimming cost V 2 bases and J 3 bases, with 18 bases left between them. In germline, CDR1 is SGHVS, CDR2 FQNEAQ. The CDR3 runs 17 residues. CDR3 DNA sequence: TGTGCCAGCAGCTTACGATTCGGAGGGGCCCGGACAGATACGCAGTATTTT. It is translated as CASSLRFGGARTDTQYF.

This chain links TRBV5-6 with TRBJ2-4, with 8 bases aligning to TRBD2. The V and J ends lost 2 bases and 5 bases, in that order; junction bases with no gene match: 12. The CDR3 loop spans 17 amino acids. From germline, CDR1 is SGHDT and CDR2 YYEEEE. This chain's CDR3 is CASSFNSGTGTQNIQYF. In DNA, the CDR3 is TGTGCCAGCAGCTTCAATAGCGGGACGGGAACGCAAAACATTCAGTACTTC.